One TCR beta chain is described in this entry. Profiling relied on immunoSEQ multiplex PCR, and the TCRdb table lists in-frame clones only, not all of them. The sample has over 25,000 clones, approximately 96% seen once; the top ten hold less than 1.5%. These data belong to a study of T cell clonotyping in hematopoietic cell transplantation. The CDR3 spans 13 residues. Germline V gene lookup returns CDR1 SEHNR and CDR2 FQNEAQ (reference sequence). Trimming removed 5 bases from V and 7 bases from J, with 15 bases in between. This TCR was recovered from a man aged 50 or older in good health. Some clones in this sample may be carry-over from other donors' samples. The V call is TRBV7-9, the J call TRBJ2-7; D ambiguous. Sequencing was done on a sample of peripheral blood mononuclear cells. CDR3 in DNA: TGTGCCAGCAGCCCAGACGTTCTCGGGGAGCAGTACTTC. This encodes CASSPDVLGEQYF.